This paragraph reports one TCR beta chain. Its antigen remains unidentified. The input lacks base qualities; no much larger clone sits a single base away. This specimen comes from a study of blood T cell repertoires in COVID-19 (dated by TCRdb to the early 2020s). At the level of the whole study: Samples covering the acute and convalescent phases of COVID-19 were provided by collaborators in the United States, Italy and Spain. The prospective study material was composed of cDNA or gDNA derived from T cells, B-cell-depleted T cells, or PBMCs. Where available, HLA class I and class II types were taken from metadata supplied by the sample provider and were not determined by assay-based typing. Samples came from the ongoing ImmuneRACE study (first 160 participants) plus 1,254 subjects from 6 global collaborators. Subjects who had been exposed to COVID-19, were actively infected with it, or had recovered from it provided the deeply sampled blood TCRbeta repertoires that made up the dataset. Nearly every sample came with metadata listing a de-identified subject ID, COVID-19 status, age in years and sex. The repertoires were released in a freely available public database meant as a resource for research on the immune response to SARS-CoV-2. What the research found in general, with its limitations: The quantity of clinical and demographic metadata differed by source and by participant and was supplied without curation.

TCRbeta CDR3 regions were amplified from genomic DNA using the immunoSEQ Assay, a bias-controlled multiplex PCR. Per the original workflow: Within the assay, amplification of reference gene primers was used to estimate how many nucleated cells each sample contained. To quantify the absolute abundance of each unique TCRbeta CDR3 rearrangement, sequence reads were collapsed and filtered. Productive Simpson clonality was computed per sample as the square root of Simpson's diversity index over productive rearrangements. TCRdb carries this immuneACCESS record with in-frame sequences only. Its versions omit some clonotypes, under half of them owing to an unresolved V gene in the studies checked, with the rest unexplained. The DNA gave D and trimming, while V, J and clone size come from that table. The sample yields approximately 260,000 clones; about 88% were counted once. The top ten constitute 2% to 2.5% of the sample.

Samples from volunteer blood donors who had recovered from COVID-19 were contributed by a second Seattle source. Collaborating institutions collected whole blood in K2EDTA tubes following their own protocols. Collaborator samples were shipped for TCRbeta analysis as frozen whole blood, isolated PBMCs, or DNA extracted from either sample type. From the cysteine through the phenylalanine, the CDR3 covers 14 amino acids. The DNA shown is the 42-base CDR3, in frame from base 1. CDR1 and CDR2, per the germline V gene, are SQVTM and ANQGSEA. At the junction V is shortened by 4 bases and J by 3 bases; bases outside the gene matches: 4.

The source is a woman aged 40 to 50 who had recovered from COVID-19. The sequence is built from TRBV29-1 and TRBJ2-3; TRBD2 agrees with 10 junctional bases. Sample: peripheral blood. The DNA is TGCAGCGTTGGAGCGGGGGGGCCTACAGATACGCAGTATTTT. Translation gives CSVGAGGPTDTQYF.